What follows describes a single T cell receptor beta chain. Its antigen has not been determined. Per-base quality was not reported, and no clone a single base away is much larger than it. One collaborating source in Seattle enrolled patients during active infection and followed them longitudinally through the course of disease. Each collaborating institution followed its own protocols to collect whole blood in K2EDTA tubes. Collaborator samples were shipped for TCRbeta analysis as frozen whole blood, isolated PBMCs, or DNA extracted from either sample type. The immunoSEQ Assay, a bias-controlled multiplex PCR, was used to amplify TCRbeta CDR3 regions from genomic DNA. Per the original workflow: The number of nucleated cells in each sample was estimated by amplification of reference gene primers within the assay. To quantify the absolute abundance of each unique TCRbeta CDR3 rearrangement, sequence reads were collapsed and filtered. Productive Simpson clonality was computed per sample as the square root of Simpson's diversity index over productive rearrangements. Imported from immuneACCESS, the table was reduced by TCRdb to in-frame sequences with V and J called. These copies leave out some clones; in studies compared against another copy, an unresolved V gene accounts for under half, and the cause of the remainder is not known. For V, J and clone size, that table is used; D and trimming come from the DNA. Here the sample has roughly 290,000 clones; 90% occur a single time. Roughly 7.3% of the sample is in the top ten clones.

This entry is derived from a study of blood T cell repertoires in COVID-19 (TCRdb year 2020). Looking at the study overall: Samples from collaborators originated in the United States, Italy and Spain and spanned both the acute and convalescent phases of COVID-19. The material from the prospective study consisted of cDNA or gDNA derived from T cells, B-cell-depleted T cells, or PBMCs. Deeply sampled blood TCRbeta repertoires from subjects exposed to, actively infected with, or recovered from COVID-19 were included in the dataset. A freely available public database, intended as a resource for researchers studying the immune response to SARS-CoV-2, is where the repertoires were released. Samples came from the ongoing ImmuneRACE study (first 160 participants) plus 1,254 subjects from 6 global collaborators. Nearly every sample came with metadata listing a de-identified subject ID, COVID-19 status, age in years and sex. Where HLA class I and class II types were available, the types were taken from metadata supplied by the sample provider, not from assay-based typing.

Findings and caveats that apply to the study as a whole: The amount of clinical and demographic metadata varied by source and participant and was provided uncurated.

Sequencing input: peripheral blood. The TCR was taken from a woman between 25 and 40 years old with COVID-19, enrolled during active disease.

The sequenced DNA is TGTGCCAGTGTAGCGGGAGGCTACAATGAGCAGTTCTTC. It codes for CASVAGGYNEQFF. The sequence is built from TRBV13 and TRBJ2-1, and 10 bases in between align with TRBD2. CDR1 and CDR2, looked up from the germline V gene (reference sequence), are PRHDT and FYEKMQ. Reading from cysteine to phenylalanine, the CDR3 counts 13 amino acids. Only CDR3 DNA remains: 39 bases, in frame from the first base. Unmatched junction bases come to 2, with V trimmed by 9 bases and J by 3 bases.